This T cell receptor beta chain was sequenced during a study of CD8+CD57+ T cells in acquired aplastic anemia. Turning to the study itself: In CD4+ cells, healthy donors produced an average of roughly 11 million reads. Study-level results: A significant difference in CD8+ Simpson's diversity between patients and controls was not found. Patients shared twenty-nine CD8+ CDR3 sequences with controls.

About this clonotype itself: Its target is unknown.

The study profiled TCR beta VDJ and CDR3 using genomic DNA as template. TCRdb re-called the reads with MiXCR, one entry per CDR3 protein. The data contain 100,000 to 150,000 distinct CDR3 sequences, around 46% of them singletons. This TCR was recovered from a human donor in good health, serving as a control. The sequenced material came from sorted CD4+, CD8+, or CD8+CD57+ T cells (not recorded which) from PBMCs.

This CDR3 reads CASSVLQGHSTDTQYF. The CDR3 DNA follows: TGTGCCAGCAGCGTCCTACAGGGGCATAGCACAGATACGCAGTATTTT. The chain combines TRBV9 with TRBJ2-3; TRBD1 agrees at 7 bases. Germline values: CDR1 SGDLS, CDR2 YYNGEE. This CDR3 is built from 16 residues. V lost 2 bases, J lost 0 bases, and 6 bases stayed unmatched.